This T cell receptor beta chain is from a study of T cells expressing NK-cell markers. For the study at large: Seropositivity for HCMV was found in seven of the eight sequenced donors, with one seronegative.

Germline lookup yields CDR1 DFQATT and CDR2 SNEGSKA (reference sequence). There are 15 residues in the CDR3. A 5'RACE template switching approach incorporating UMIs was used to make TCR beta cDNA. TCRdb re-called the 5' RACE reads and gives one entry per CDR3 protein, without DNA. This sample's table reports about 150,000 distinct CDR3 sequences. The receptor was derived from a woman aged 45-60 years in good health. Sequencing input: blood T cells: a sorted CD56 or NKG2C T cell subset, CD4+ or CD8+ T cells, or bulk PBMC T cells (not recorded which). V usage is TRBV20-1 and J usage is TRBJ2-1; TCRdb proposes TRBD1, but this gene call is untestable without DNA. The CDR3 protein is CSAIPELEGYNEQFF.